The T cell receptor (beta chain) under discussion was sequenced for a study of neoadjuvant anti-PD-1 for oral cavity cancer. In this sample, this clone turned up once. Its specificity is unknown. Study-wide points: TCR analyses covered only a few patients per response group.

Germline CDR1 and CDR2: LNHNV and YYDKDF (reference sequence). The CDR3 runs 16 residues. The V gene lost 1 base and the J gene lost 6 bases, with 16 bases spanning the gap. Time point given: after neoadjuvant nivolumab, at surgical resection. Stage II-IVA oral cavity squamous cell carcinoma was new and untreated by systemic or radiation therapy. Method: immunoSEQ multiplex PCR; TCRdb's copy keeps in-frame clones and lacks some. The sample records 68,000 or so clones, about 88% being singletons. The rearrangement joins TRBV15 to TRBJ2-1, with a tentative D call TRBD2 (6 bases). The sample consisted of PBMCs, taken after nivolumab (anti-PD-1) treatment. The clonotype was recovered from a person between 40 and 80 years old with oral cavity squamous cell carcinoma. CDR3 region: CATSRGAELAFNEQFF. DNA of the CDR3: TGTGCCACCAGCAGAGGGGCCGAACTAGCCTTCAATGAGCAGTTCTTC.